The 29 T cell receptor beta chains reported below all come from one sample, sequenced in a study of CD8+CD57+ T cells in acquired aplastic anemia. Patients chosen for sequencing had CD8+CD57+ cells that had expanded, as shown by flow cytometry. CDR3 and TCR beta VDJ profiling relied on a genomic DNA template. TCRdb redid the calling of the reads with MiXCR, one entry per CDR3 protein. Of about 160,000 distinct CDR3 sequences in the sample, about half were seen once. Sequencing was performed on sorted CD4+, CD8+, or CD8+CD57+ T cells (not recorded which) from PBMCs. The source is a human donor with aplastic anemia.

As concerns this clonotype: A read error may explain this, as a much larger clone is one base away. This chain links TRBV20-1 with TRBJ2-2, with a possible D match to TRBD2 (6 bases). Germline CDR1 is DFQATT and CDR2 is SNEGSKA (reference sequence). This CDR3 is built from 17 residues. CDR3 protein: CSARYRTIDKNTGGLFF. Written as DNA, the CDR3 is TGCAGTGCCAGATACCGGACGATAGACAAGAACACCGGGGGGCTGTTTTTT.

This clonotype occurred a few times. The chain is built from TRBV25-1 and TRBJ1-1, with TRBD1 matching 10 bases. The CDR3 is 14 residues long. The germline V gene encodes CDR1 MGHDK and CDR2 SYGVNS. V lost 3 bases, J lost 4 bases, and 2 bases stayed unmatched. The CDR3, as DNA: TGTGCCAGCAGTGAGGGACAGGGGACCACTGAAGCTTTCTTT. Its translation is CASSEGQGTTEAFF.

This chain links TRBV2 with TRBJ2-6; D not resolved. V lost 6 bases, J lost 3 bases, and 9 bases lay in between. The germline V gene encodes CDR1 SNHLY and CDR2 FYNNEI. This CDR3 contains 14 residues. This chain's CDR3 is CASRWVNGANVLTF. The CDR3 DNA reads as TGTGCCAGCAGATGGGTGAATGGGGCCAACGTCCTGACTTTC.

CDR3 loop: CASSVAPGAYNEAFF. In nucleotides, the CDR3 is TGTGCCAGCAGCGTAGCCCCGGGGGCCTATAATGAAGCTTTCTTT. The chain is built from TRBV9 and TRBJ1-1; maybe TRBD1 (6 bases). The CDR3 has 15 amino acids. V was trimmed by 0 bases and J by 7 bases, leaving 16 bases between them. CDR1 is SGDLS and CDR2 is YYNGEE in the germline V gene.

A few counts support this clonotype. CDR3 amino acids: CATSDTRVAYGYTF. DNA of the CDR3: TGTGCCACCAGTGATACCAGGGTGGCGTATGGCTACACCTTC. The rearrangement joins TRBV24-1 to TRBJ1-2; D is perhaps TRBD1 (5 bases). CDR1 and CDR2 from the germline V gene are KGHDR and SFDVKD. V lost 3 bases to trimming and J lost 5 bases, with 12 bases between them. The CDR3 sequence is 14 residues long.

This clonotype was picked up a small number of times. This may arise from a read error, as a much more abundant clone is one base away. The chain recombines TRBV9 with TRBJ1-1; TRBD1 is a possible D gene (5 bases). Trimming took 0 bases from V and 2 from J, leaving 14 bases between them. The CDR3 extends over 16 amino acids. From germline, CDR1 is SGDLS and CDR2 YYNGEE. DNA of the CDR3: TGTGCCAGCAGCGTAGCCCTGGCAGACAGAAACACTGAAGCTTTCTTT. It translates to CASSVALADRNTEAFF. The whole variable domain, remainder taken from reference TRBV9 and TRBJ1-1, is DSGVTQTPKHLITATGQRVTLRCSPRSGDLSVYWYQQSLDQGLQFLIQYYNGEERAKGNILERFSAQQFPDLHSELNLSSLELGDSALYFCASSVALADRNTEAFFGQGTRLTVV.

V is TRBV11-2 and J is TRBJ2-3; maybe TRBD2 (6 bases). V lost 2 bases, J lost 6 bases, and 15 bases lay in between. CDR1 and CDR2 from the germline V gene are SGHAT and FQNNGV. The CDR3 consists of 15 residues. CDR3 sequence reads: CASSLRDFSTDTQYF. The DNA for the CDR3 is TGTGCCAGCAGCTTACGGGACTTCTCCACGGATACGCAGTATTTT.

This clonotype has only a few counts. This chain uses TRBV20-1 with TRBJ2-7; 7 positions agree with TRBD2. The CDR3 extends over 13 amino acids. The germline V gene encodes CDR1 DFQATT and CDR2 SNEGSKA (reference sequence). V lost 4 bases and J lost 2; bases outside the gene matches: 5. The CDR3 loop is CSAKRDPPYEQYF. The CDR3 DNA reads TGCAGTGCTAAGCGGGACCCCCCCTACGAGCAGTACTTC.

This clonotype appeared many times. V gene TRBV6-1 combines with J gene TRBJ2-1; unclear D gene. The CDR3 is made up of 11 amino acids. Per the germline V gene, CDR1 is MNHNS and CDR2 is SASEGT. V shed 5 bases and J shed 8 bases, with 7 bases lying between them. CDR3 sequence reads: CASSRRYEQFF. DNA of the CDR3: TGTGCCAGCAGTCGAAGGTATGAGCAGTTCTTC.

This clonotype was seen at least ten times. The chain links TRBV7-9 to TRBJ1-5, with D possibly matching TRBD1 (6 bases). V lost 1 base and J 3 bases, leaving 10 bases between the germline ends. CDR3 length: 15 residues. Germline V gene sequence: CDR1 SEHNR, CDR2 FQNEAQ (reference sequence). The CDR3 DNA is TGTGCCAGCAGCTTAGATCAGGGGATCAATCAGCCCCAGCATTTT. It encodes CASSLDQGINQPQHF.

To note about this clonotype: One base away lies a much larger clone, so this may be a sequencing read error. The CDR3 sequence: CASSSAGQGIDTQYF. The CDR3 DNA reads as TGCGCCAGCAGCTCGGCGGGACAGGGAATAGATACGCAGTATTTT. The chain carries TRBV5-1 and TRBJ2-3; 9 bases match TRBD1. This CDR3 is 15 amino acids long. The V gene end was trimmed by 3 bases and the J gene end by 5 bases; junction bases not matched to a gene: 7. In germline, CDR1 is SGHRS, CDR2 YFSETQ. Based on the CDR3 plus reference TRBV5-1 and TRBJ2-3, the full variable domain is KAGVTQTPRYLIKTRGQQVTLSCSPISGHRSVSWYQQTPGQGLQFLFEYFSETQRNKGNFPGRFSGRQFSNSRSEMNVSTLELGDSALYLCASSSAGQGIDTQYFGPGTRLTVL.

The chain uses TRBV15 and TRBJ1-2; D is perhaps TRBD1 (5 bases). V was shortened by 3 bases and J by 3 bases, with 11 bases between the two germline ends. Germline lookup yields CDR1 LNHNV and CDR2 YYDKDF (reference sequence). CDR3 length equals 14 residues. This chain's CDR3 is CATSRIQTDYGYTF. CDR3 DNA: TGTGCCACCAGCAGGATACAGACAGACTATGGCTACACCTTC.

Ten or more counts support this clonotype. The gene calls are TRBV11-1 and TRBJ2-3; D is uncertain. Between the trimmed V and J ends, which lost 2 bases and 2 bases, there was a span of 17 bases. Germline CDR1 SGHAT, CDR2 FQDESV (reference sequence). CDR3 length equals 17 residues. This CDR3 is CASSLRRSNSLTDTQYF. In DNA, the CDR3 is TGTGCCAGCAGCTTAAGGCGCAGCAATAGCCTCACAGATACGCAGTATTTT. Full variable domain (rest looked up from reference TRBV11-1 and TRBJ2-3): EAEVAQSPRYKITEKSQAVAFWCDPISGHATLYWYRQILGQGPELLVQFQDESVVDDSQLPKDRFSAERLKGVDSTLKIQPAELGDSAMYLCASSLRRSNSLTDTQYFGPGTRLTVL.

Worth noting for this clonotype: At one end the junction does not follow the germline gene, possibly because of a read error. V usage is TRBV15 and J usage is TRBJ1-1; D gene uncertain. CDR3 length equals 13 residues. Germline V gene sequence: CDR1 LNHNV, CDR2 YYDKDF (reference sequence). CDR3 DNA sequence: TGTGCCACCTGCAGAGAGGGTAACACTGAAGATTTCTTT. It specifies CATCREGNTEDFF.

The chain couples TRBV15 to TRBJ2-1; D is ambiguous. Trimming removed 3 bases from V and 0 bases from J, with 6 bases in between. The CDR3 has 14 residues. CDR1 and CDR2 (germline): LNHNV, YYDKDF (reference sequence). CDR3 amino acids: CATSRDPSYNEQFF. In DNA form, the CDR3 reads TGTGCCACCAGCAGGGACCCCTCCTACAATGAGCAGTTCTTC.

This clonotype was observed a single time. The chain employs TRBV2 and TRBJ1-2; tentatively, D is TRBD1 (5 bases). The CDR3 totals 13 residues. From germline, CDR1 is SNHLY and CDR2 FYNNEI. V lost 7 bases to trimming and J lost 4 bases, with 13 bases between them. CDR3 DNA: TGTGCCAGCATGCTAGGGGCCTTCTATGGCTACACCTTC. It translates to CASMLGAFYGYTF.

The chain links TRBV29-1 to TRBJ2-4; TRBD2 agrees at 7 bases. V lost 7 bases, J lost 7 bases, and 10 bases stayed unmatched. Looked up from germline, CDR1 is SQVTM and CDR2 is ANQGSEA. The CDR3 totals 13 residues. CDR3 in amino acids: CSATAGLMNIQYF. CDR3 coding DNA: TGCAGCGCCACGGCGGGACTAATGAACATTCAGTACTTC.

J is TRBJ1-2 and V is TRBV7-8; D call uncertain. CDR1 and CDR2 from the germline V gene are SGHVS and FQNEAQ. V was cut by 5 bases and J by 10 bases, with 11 bases left in between. There are 11 residues in the CDR3. CDR3 DNA: TGTGCCAGCAGCCCTGCAGCGGACTACACCTTC. It codes for CASSPAADYTF.

The chain uses TRBV15 and TRBJ1-1; tentative D call: TRBD1 (5 bases). CDR3 size: 17 residues. V lost 8 bases and J lost 6, with 28 bases in between. Per the germline V gene, CDR1 is LNHNV and CDR2 is YYDKDF (reference sequence). In DNA, the CDR3 is TGTGCCACCGGGGTTGGAGGGGATATAATGGAGGGCGCTGAAGCTTTCTTT. Translation: CATGVGGDIMEGAEAFF.

In this sample, this clonotype turned up many times. The rearrangement uses TRBV6-1 and TRBJ1-5; a possible D gene is TRBD1 (5 bases). Trimming pared 5 bases from V and 6 bases from J, leaving 14 bases between. This CDR3 contains 14 residues. Germline CDR1 and CDR2: MNHNS and SASEGT. The CDR3 spells CASSRGGFAQPQHF. The CDR3 DNA reads as TGTGCCAGCAGTCGGGGGGGGTTTGCTCAGCCCCAGCATTTT.

This clonotype was detected many times. This chain links TRBV5-1 with TRBJ2-2, with 8 bases aligning to TRBD2. CDR3 length equals 16 residues. The germline CDR1 and CDR2 sequences are SGHRS and YFSETQ. V shed 0 bases and J 5 bases; nucleotides not matched to a gene: 6. CDR3 sequence: CASSLGSVAGTGELFF. In nucleotides, the CDR3 is TGCGCCAGCAGCTTGGGGTCGGTAGCGGGAACCGGGGAGCTGTTTTTT.

This clonotype has a count of ten or more. The chain recombines TRBV20-1 with TRBJ1-1; 8 bases align to TRBD1. This CDR3 is 13 amino acids long. The trim removed 6 bases at V and 1 base at J, leaving 4 bases unmatched. Per the germline V gene, CDR1 is DFQATT and CDR2 is SNEGSKA (reference sequence). DNA for the CDR3: TGCAGTGCCCGACAGGGGACGAACACTGAAGCTTTCTTT. Protein sequence: CSARQGTNTEAFF.

This clonotype was found many times. This chain links TRBV19 with TRBJ1-4; 8 nucleotides line up with TRBD1. This CDR3 comprises 15 residues. The ends lost 3 bases at V and 4 bases at J; junction bases unmatched: 4. Germline values: CDR1 LNHDA, CDR2 SQIVND (reference sequence). The CDR3: CASSISTGVNEKLFF. DNA for the CDR3: TGTGCCAGTAGTATCTCGACAGGGGTTAATGAAAAACTGTTTTTT.

This clonotype came up many times. This chain connects TRBV29-1 to TRBJ1-1; a weak D match, TRBD1 (5 bases). Trimming removed 7 bases from V and 0 bases from J, with 18 bases in between. This CDR3 has 15 amino acids. Germline V CDR1 and CDR2: SQVTM, ANQGSEA. The CDR3 DNA reads TGCAGCGCCCCCCCCAATGGGGCCATGAACACTGAAGCTTTCTTT. Its protein is CSAPPNGAMNTEAFF.

This clonotype has only a few counts. The chain carries TRBV19 and TRBJ1-2; D gene unclear. V was pared by 7 bases and J by 5 bases, with 11 bases between. CDR3 length: 12 residues. In germline, CDR1 is LNHDA, CDR2 SQIVND (reference sequence). CDR3: CASTQGGYGYTF. As DNA, the CDR3 is TGTGCCAGTACCCAAGGAGGTTATGGCTACACCTTC.

This clonotype has only one observation. The V call is TRBV7-8, the J call TRBJ2-5; D may be TRBD1 or TRBD2 (6 bases each). There are 16 residues in the CDR3. In germline, CDR1 is SGHVS, CDR2 FQNEAQ. V dropped 0 bases and J dropped 0 bases, with 11 bases sitting between them. In DNA form, the CDR3 reads TGTGCCAGCAGCTTAGCGGGCCGGGGGCACCAAGAGACCCAGTACTTC. This translates into CASSLAGRGHQETQYF.

Comment on this clonotype: One end of the junction does not line up with germline, which may come from a read error. The J gene is TRBJ1-5, the V gene TRBV19; maybe TRBD1 (6 bases). This CDR3 is 15 amino acids long. Per germline, CDR1 LNHDA and CDR2 SQIVND (reference sequence). CDR3 nucleotides: TGTGCCAGTAGTATGGAAACAGGGAGCAATCAGCTCCAGCATTTT. Its translation is CASSMETGSNQLQHF.

Worth noting for this clonotype: One junction end does not reproduce the germline sequence, and a read error may be involved. The chain uses TRBV25-1 and TRBJ2-5, with D perhaps being TRBD1 or TRBD2 (6 bases each). The CDR3 runs 17 residues. Germline V gives CDR1 MGHDK, CDR2 SYGVNS. CDR3 sequence (DNA): TGTGCCAGCAGTAGGGGGGTTGGGCAGGGAGGTAGGGAGAACCAGTACTTC. It encodes CASSRGVGQGGRENQYF.

The rearrangement links TRBV24-1 to TRBJ2-2; D is unresolved. With 2 bases removed from V and 5 bases from J, the gap between germline ends came to 14 bases. CDR3 size: 16 residues. Germline V gene data show CDR1 as KGHDR and CDR2 as SFDVKD. DNA for the CDR3: TGTGCCACCAGTGATTCGGCGATAGGGCGGACCGGGGAGCTGTTTTTT. Protein: CATSDSAIGRTGELFF.